The 25 T cell receptor beta chains given below trace back to one sample, sequenced in a study of blood T cell repertoires in COVID-19. Some clones are missing from TCRdb's copy, which holds only in-frame ones; the method was immunoSEQ multiplex PCR. This table has 250,000 to 350,000 clones, roughly 82% appearing once. Sequencing was performed on peripheral blood. All receptors derive from a woman in her forties or fifties with acute or convalescent COVID-19.

CDR3 sequence (DNA): TGTGCCATCGGGCAGGGTTTTAATGAAAAACTGTTTTTT. Amino acid sequence: CAIGQGFNEKLFF. The chain joins TRBV10-3 to TRBJ1-4; a weak D match, TRBD1 (5 bases). The CDR3 totals 13 residues. Trimming stripped 8 bases from V and 4 bases from J, with 11 bases between. CDR1 and CDR2 (germline): ENHRY, SYGVKD.

In the case of this clone: A junction end diverges from the germline sequence, so it may reflect a read error. The chain joins TRBV12-3 or TRBV12-4 to TRBJ2-7; D may be TRBD2 (5 bases). The CDR3 totals 13 residues. This CDR3 reads CTSSLASGYEQYF. CDR3 DNA sequence: TGTACCAGCAGTTTAGCAAGCGGTTACGAGCAGTACTTC.

The V and J genes are TRBV18 and TRBJ1-4; tentative D call: TRBD1 (5 bases). V was pared by 6 bases and J by 1 base, with 9 bases between. The CDR3 totals 14 residues. The germline gives CDR1 KGHSH, CDR2 LQKENI. Here the CDR3 reads CASSGGLTNEKLFF. In nucleotides, the CDR3 is TGTGCCAGCTCCGGGGGATTAACTAATGAAAAACTGTTTTTT. Filled out from reference TRBV18 and TRBJ1-4, the complete variable domain reads NAGVMQNPRHLVRRRGQEARLRCSPMKGHSHVYWYRQLPEEGLKFMVYLQKENIIDESGMPKERFSAEFPKEGPSILRIQQVVRGDSAAYFCASSGGLTNEKLFFGSGTQLSVL.

The V call is TRBV7-8, the J call TRBJ1-6, with D maybe TRBD1 (6 bases). V was trimmed by 5 bases and J by 7 bases, leaving 27 bases between them. The CDR3 spans 19 residues. Per germline, CDR1 SGHVS and CDR2 FQNEAQ. The chain's CDR3 is CASSRIPVQGLGGNSPLHF. As DNA, the CDR3 is TGTGCCAGCAGCCGGATACCTGTACAGGGACTGGGGGGGAATTCACCCCTCCACTTT.

This sequence joins TRBV7-2 and TRBJ1-1; no clear D. The V end was cut by 2 bases, the J end by 1 base, with 5 bases between. The CDR3 has 13 residues. Germline CDR1 and CDR2: SGHTA and FQGNSA. The CDR3 DNA reads TGTGCCAGCAGCTTATCAGGGAACACTGAAGCTTTCTTT. Protein sequence: CASSLSGNTEAFF.

The gene calls are TRBV7-3 and TRBJ2-3; 9 bases map to TRBD2. This CDR3 comprises 16 residues. J gave up 2 bases and V 0 bases, and 3 bases lay outside the gene matches. From germline, CDR1 is SGHTA and CDR2 FQGTGA. This CDR3 is CASSLTGGLATDTQYF. The CDR3, as DNA: TGTGCCAGCAGCTTAACGGGGGGACTAGCCACAGATACGCAGTATTTT.

The rearrangement links TRBV4-1 to TRBJ2-2; TRBD2 is a possible D gene (6 bases). The CDR3 length is 15 residues. V lost 1 base and J lost 7, with 13 bases in between. Looked up from germline, CDR1 is MGHRA and CDR2 is YSYEKL. DNA of the CDR3: TGCGCCAGCAGCCAAGTTTCACTAGCTATCGGGGAGCTGTTTTTT. It codes for CASSQVSLAIGELFF.

This clone was recorded once. CDR3 nucleotides: TGTGCCAGCAGTTCCGGGATGGCTTTCTATAATTCACCCCTCCACTTT. Translated: CASSSGMAFYNSPLHF. The chain recombines TRBV27 with TRBJ1-6; the D is unclear. Germline values: CDR1 MNHEY, CDR2 SMNVEV (reference sequence). CDR3 length: 16 amino acids. V was pared by 4 bases and J by 3 bases, with 13 bases between.

Written as DNA, the CDR3 is TGCAGCGTTGTAGGACAGGGCGAAGACTATGGCTACACCTTC. It is translated as CSVVGQGEDYGYTF. The chain recombines TRBV29-1 with TRBJ1-2, with 8 bases fitting TRBD1. V lost 4 bases, J lost 3 bases, and 7 bases stayed unmatched. The CDR3 consists of 14 residues. The germline gives CDR1 SQVTM, CDR2 ANQGSEA.

The gene calls are TRBV5-5 and TRBJ2-5; TRBD2 matches at 9 bases. This CDR3 region has 17 residues. Germline trimming cut 3 bases from V and 7 bases from J; bases unmatched to any gene: 16. Germline values: CDR1 SGHKS, CDR2 YYEKEE (reference sequence). The CDR3 region has the DNA TGTGCCAGCAGCTACCGCGGCGATAGCGGGGGCATGGGGACCCAGTACTTC. Translating it yields CASSYRGDSGGMGTQYF.

The chain recombines TRBV28 with TRBJ2-7; 7 bases are shared with TRBD1. The CDR3 spans 12 residues. Germline V gene sequence: CDR1 MDHEN, CDR2 SYDVKM. Germline trimming cut 4 bases from V and 6 bases from J; bases unmatched to any gene: 3. The CDR3 coding sequence is TGTGCCAGCAGTTCGACAGGGCGCGAGCAGTACTTC. The encoded protein is CASSSTGREQYF.

This chain joins TRBV10-3 and TRBJ1-6, with D possibly matching TRBD1 (5 bases). Germline V gene data show CDR1 as ENHRY and CDR2 as SYGVKD. V was clipped by 2 bases and J by 9 bases, with 11 bases between them. This CDR3 region has 14 residues. The CDR3 bases are TGTGCCATCAGTGAGCCGGGGGGAGCTTCACCCCTCCACTTT. Amino acids: CAISEPGGASPLHF.

This chain connects TRBV4-1 to TRBJ2-7; 9 positions agree with TRBD2. Per germline, CDR1 MGHRA and CDR2 YSYEKL. Trimming took 0 bases from V and 4 from J; bases not matched to a gene: 7. CDR3 length: 16 residues. The CDR3 DNA follows: TGCGCCAGCAGCCAAGATCGGGCGGGAGGGTGGTACGAGCAGTACTTC. It codes for CASSQDRAGGWYEQYF.

CDR3 amino acids: CASSQDPGLAGTDTQYF. The CDR3 DNA reads TGTGCCAGCAGCCAAGACCCCGGACTAGCGGGCACAGATACGCAGTATTTT. This chain joins TRBV4-2 and TRBJ2-3; TRBD2 aligns across 10 bases. The ends lost 0 bases at V and 1 base at J; junction bases unmatched: 4. This CDR3 contains 17 residues. Germline V gene lookup returns CDR1 LGHNA and CDR2 YNFKEQ.

The V call is TRBV18, the J call TRBJ1-5; unclear D gene. This CDR3 has 17 amino acids. V was clipped by 6 bases and J by 0 bases, with 18 bases between them. Germline V gene data show CDR1 as KGHSH and CDR2 as LQKENI. The CDR3, as DNA: TGTGCCAGCTCTGCCGCGCTAAGCTTAGATAGCAATCAGCCCCAGCATTTT. The encoded protein is CASSAALSLDSNQPQHF.

The CDR3 spells CASSLAQRGFTDTQYF. Here the CDR3 DNA reads TGTGCCAGCAGCTTGGCCCAGCGGGGTTTCACGGATACGCAGTATTTT. V is TRBV5-4 and J is TRBJ2-3; the match to TRBD2 covers 7 bases. The CDR3 is 16 amino acids. The V and J ends lost 0 bases and 6 bases, in that order; junction bases with no gene match: 10. CDR1 and CDR2 (germline): SGHNT, YYREEE (reference sequence).

The CDR3 DNA reads as TGCGCCAGCAGCCCCACTGTGGGGACTAGCGGGAGGTTCACAGATACGCAGTATTTT. Its protein is CASSPTVGTSGRFTDTQYF. The V gene is TRBV5-1, the J gene TRBJ2-3; 15 bases fit TRBD2. The CDR3 covers 19 residues. The germline CDR1 and CDR2 sequences are SGHRS and YFSETQ. With 4 bases clipped from V and 2 bases from J, the junction kept 11 bases outside the gene matches.

The chain carries TRBV24-1 and TRBJ2-3; 8 nucleotides agree with TRBD2. J gave up 1 base and V 1 base, and 3 bases lay outside the gene matches. The CDR3 consists of 16 residues. Germline assignment: CDR1 KGHDR and CDR2 SFDVKD. The CDR3 DNA reads TGTGCCACCAGTGATTTAGCGGGAGTGGGCACAGATACGCAGTATTTT. It codes for CATSDLAGVGTDTQYF.

The chain is built from TRBV3-1 (or the pseudogene TRBV3-2) and TRBJ2-1, with 8 bases identical to TRBD1. The V gene end was trimmed by 1 base and the J gene end by 8 bases; junction bases not matched to a gene: 1. Germline lookup yields CDR1 LGHDT and CDR2 YNNKEL (reference sequence). This CDR3 contains 13 residues. The CDR3 reads CASSQAGGHEQFF. DNA of the CDR3: TGTGCCAGCAGCCAAGCAGGGGGCCATGAGCAGTTCTTC.

This clone has a single count. CDR3 sequence: CASSLEVPTRGNEQFF. CDR3 DNA: TGTGCCAGCAGCTTAGAGGTCCCCACGAGAGGCAATGAGCAGTTCTTC. This rearrangement joins TRBV11-2 to TRBJ2-1; no firm D call. This CDR3 contains 16 residues. Germline CDR1 and CDR2: SGHAT and FQNNGV. Trimming took 0 bases from V and 6 from J, leaving 15 bases between them.

V usage is TRBV4-3 and J usage is TRBJ1-5, with 8 nucleotides matching TRBD1. J was trimmed by 4 bases and V by 0 bases; bases with no gene match: 2. This CDR3 has 15 amino acids. Germline V lookup: CDR1 LGHNA, CDR2 YSLEER. In nucleotides, the CDR3 is TGCGCCAGCAGCCAAGATTGGGACAGGAATCAGCCCCAGCATTTT. It encodes CASSQDWDRNQPQHF.

The V and J genes are TRBV9 and TRBJ2-5; TRBD1 is a possible D gene (6 bases). Per germline, CDR1 SGDLS and CDR2 YYNGEE. The V and J ends lost 3 bases and 8 bases respectively, with 14 bases between them. The CDR3 length is 13 residues. The CDR3 loop is CASSDPGQSTQYF. The CDR3 DNA reads as TGTGCCAGCAGCGATCCGGGACAATCTACCCAGTACTTC.

There are a few counts of this clone. Here the CDR3 reads CAWSVGGNTYNEQFF. CDR3 bases: TGTGCCTGGAGTGTTGGAGGGAATACCTACAATGAGCAGTTCTTC. The gene calls are TRBV30 and TRBJ2-1; maybe TRBD2 (6 bases). This CDR3 spans 15 amino acids. The V gene's germline CDR1 is GTSNPN and CDR2 SVGIG (reference sequence). The V and J ends lost 0 bases and 2 bases respectively, with 11 bases between them.

The chain links TRBV27 to TRBJ1-1; no firm D call. The germline V gene encodes CDR1 MNHEY and CDR2 SMNVEV (reference sequence). The CDR3 sequence is 13 residues long. V was shortened by 4 bases and J by 6 bases, with 12 bases between the two germline ends. CDR3 bases: TGTGCCAGCAGTTCCCCGTCTACAGCTGAAGCTTTCTTT. It yields the protein CASSSPSTAEAFF.

The chain carries TRBV5-3 and TRBJ2-7; D ambiguous. TRBV5-3 is an open reading frame whose function is uncertain. V gave up 8 bases and J gave up 3 bases, with 9 bases separating them. CDR3 size: 11 residues. This CDR3 is CASPPIYEQYF. The CDR3 nucleotides are TGTGCCAGCCCCCCCATCTACGAGCAGTACTTC.